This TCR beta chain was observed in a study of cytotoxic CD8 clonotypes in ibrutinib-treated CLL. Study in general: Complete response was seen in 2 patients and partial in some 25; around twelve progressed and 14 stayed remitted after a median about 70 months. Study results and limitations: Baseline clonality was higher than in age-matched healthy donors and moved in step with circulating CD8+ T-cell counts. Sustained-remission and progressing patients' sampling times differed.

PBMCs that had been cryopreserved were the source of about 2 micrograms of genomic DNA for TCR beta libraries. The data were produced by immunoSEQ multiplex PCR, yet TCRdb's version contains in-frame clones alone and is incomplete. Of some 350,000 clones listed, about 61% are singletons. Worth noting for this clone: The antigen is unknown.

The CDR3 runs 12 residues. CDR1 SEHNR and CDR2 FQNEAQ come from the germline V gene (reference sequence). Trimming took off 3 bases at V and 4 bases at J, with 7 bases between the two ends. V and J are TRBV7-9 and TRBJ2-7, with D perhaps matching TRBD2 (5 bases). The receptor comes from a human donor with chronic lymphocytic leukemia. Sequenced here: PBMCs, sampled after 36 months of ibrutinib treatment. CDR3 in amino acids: CASSFRGYEQYF. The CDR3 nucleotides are TGTGCCAGCAGCTTTAGAGGGTACGAGCAGTACTTC.